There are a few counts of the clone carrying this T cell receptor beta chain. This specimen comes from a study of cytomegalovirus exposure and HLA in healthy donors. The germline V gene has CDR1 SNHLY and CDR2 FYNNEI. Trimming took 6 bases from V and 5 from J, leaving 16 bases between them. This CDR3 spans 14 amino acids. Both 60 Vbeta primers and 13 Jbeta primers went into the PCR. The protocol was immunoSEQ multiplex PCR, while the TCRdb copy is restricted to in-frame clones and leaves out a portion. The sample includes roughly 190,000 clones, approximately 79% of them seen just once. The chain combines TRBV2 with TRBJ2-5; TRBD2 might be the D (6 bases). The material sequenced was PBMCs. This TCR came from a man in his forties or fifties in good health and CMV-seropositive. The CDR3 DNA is TGTGCCAGCAGGGCGGGACCCAGTATCGAGACCCAGTACTTC. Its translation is CASRAGPSIETQYF.